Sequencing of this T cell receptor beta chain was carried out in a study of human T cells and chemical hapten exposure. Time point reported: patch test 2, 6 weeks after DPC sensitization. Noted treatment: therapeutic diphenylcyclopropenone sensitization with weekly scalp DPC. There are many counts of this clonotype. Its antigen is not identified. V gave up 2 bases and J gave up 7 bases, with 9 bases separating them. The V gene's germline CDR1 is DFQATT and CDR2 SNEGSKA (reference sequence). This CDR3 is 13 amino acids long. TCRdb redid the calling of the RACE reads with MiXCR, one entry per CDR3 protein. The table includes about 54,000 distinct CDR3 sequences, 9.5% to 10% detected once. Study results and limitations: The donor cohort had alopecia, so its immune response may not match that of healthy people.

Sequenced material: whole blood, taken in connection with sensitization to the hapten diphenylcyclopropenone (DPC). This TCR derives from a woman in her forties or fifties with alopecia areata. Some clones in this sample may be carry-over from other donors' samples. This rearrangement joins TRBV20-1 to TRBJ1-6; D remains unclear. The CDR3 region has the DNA TGCAGTGCTAGAAACACTTACAATTCACCCCTCCACTTT. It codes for CSARNTYNSPLHF.